What follows are 24 T cell receptor beta chains derived from one specimen sequenced in a study of T-cell memory formation after mild COVID-19. Using its own MiXCR run on the 5' RACE reads, TCRdb lists one record per CDR3 protein. This table holds 120,000 to 150,000 distinct CDR3 sequences, roughly 21% found once. Sequencing was done on a sample of PBMCs or a T cell subset sorted from them (not recorded which). The receptors were gathered from an adult woman who had mild COVID-19 (a few samples of this study predate the infection). Cell type and time point are not known.

The chain has TRBV7-2 and TRBJ2-1; no clear D gene. CDR1 SGHTA and CDR2 FQGNSA come from the germline V gene. The V and J ends lost 6 bases and 5 bases respectively, with 14 bases between them. The CDR3 covers 14 residues. The CDR3 is CASSQTRANNEQFF. CDR3 nucleotide sequence: TGTGCCAGCAGTCAGACGCGCGCCAACAATGAGCAGTTCTTC.

This clonotype turned up a few times. This chain uses TRBV2 with TRBJ2-3, with D possibly matching TRBD2 (6 bases). The V and J ends lost 6 bases and 4 bases respectively, with 17 bases between them. This CDR3 is 15 amino acids long. The germline gives CDR1 SNHLY, CDR2 FYNNEI. Written as DNA, the CDR3 is TGTGCCAGCAGACGTGGCGGGACCGGGCCAGATACGCAGTATTTT. It codes for CASRRGGTGPDTQYF.

This clonotype was picked up a small number of times. The genes are TRBV5-1 and TRBJ1-1, with D perhaps TRBD1 (6 bases). The germline CDR1 and CDR2 sequences are SGHRS and YFSETQ. CDR3 length: 16 amino acids. The germline V and J ends were trimmed by 3 bases and 1 base, with 16 bases remaining between them. CDR3 nucleotides: TGCGCCAGCAGCTCCCCCGGGGGCGGCGGGAACACTGAAGCTTTCTTT. Residues: CASSSPGGGGNTEAFF.

This clonotype occurred a few times. At one end, the junction sequence differs from germline, possibly due to a read error. The V gene is TRBV29-1, the J gene TRBJ1-2; TRBD1 matches 9 bases. The CDR3 sequence is 12 residues long. Per germline, CDR1 SQVTM and CDR2 ANQGSEA. CDR3 coding DNA: TGCAGCGTTGACACCGGGACAGGGCTGTATGCCTTC. Protein: CSVDTGTGLYAF.

This clonotype was observed a few times. J is TRBJ2-2 and V is TRBV14; D not certain. The length of the CDR3 is 12 residues. CDR1 SGHDN and CDR2 FVKESK come from the germline V gene. The V and J ends lost 1 base and 6 bases respectively, with 3 bases between them. The CDR3 protein is CASSQGPGELFF. Written as DNA, the CDR3 is TGTGCCAGCAGCCAAGGTCCCGGGGAGCTGTTTTTT.

The chain is built from TRBV7-2 and TRBJ2-5; a weak D match, TRBD2 (5 bases). Between the trimmed V and J ends, which lost 3 bases and 5 bases, there was a span of 16 bases. There are 15 residues in the CDR3. Germline CDR1 and CDR2: SGHTA and FQGNSA. CDR3 amino acids: CASSFTGVGWETQYF. The CDR3 bases are TGTGCCAGCAGCTTTACCGGGGTCGGATGGGAGACCCAGTACTTC.

This chain links TRBV7-8 with TRBJ2-3; weak D call: TRBD2 (5 bases). Per the germline V gene, CDR1 is SGHVS and CDR2 is FQNEAQ. This CDR3 region has 16 residues. The germline V and J ends were trimmed by 6 bases and 2 bases, with 18 bases remaining between them. In DNA form, the CDR3 reads TGTGCCAGCAGGACTTACCCCCCGGGAATCACAGATACGCAGTATTTT. Protein: CASRTYPPGITDTQYF.

The chain carries TRBV7-9 and TRBJ1-5, with D tentatively TRBD1 (5 bases). Deletions cut 5 bases from V and 6 bases from J, with 14 bases between. Germline lookup yields CDR1 SEHNR and CDR2 FQNEAQ (reference sequence). CDR3 size: 14 residues. CDR3 residues: CASSPGEGLQPQHF. For the CDR3, the DNA is TGTGCCAGCAGCCCAGGTGAGGGGCTTCAGCCCCAGCATTTT.

The chain is built from TRBV5-4 and TRBJ2-7, with no clear D. V lost 1 base to trimming and J lost 6 bases, with 8 bases between them. Germline-derived CDR1 and CDR2 are SGHNT and YYREEE (reference sequence). The CDR3 contains 12 residues. The CDR3 DNA sequence: TGTGCCAGCAGCTTGAAGCCTAGCGAGCAGTACTTC. Amino acid sequence: CASSLKPSEQYF. Supplemented by reference TRBV5-4 and TRBJ2-7, the full variable domain reads ETGVTQSPTHLIKTRGQQVTLRCSSQSGHNTVSWYQQALGQGPQFIFQYYREEENGRGNFPPRFSGLQFPNYSSELNVNALELDDSALYLCASSLKPSEQYFGPGTRLTVT.

In its sample, this clonotype was seen a few times. The V call is TRBV20-1, the J call TRBJ2-3, with 8 bases fitting TRBD2. Germline loops: CDR1 DFQATT, CDR2 SNEGSKA (reference sequence). This CDR3 has 14 amino acids. J lost 5 bases, V lost 5 bases, and 9 bases had no gene match. The CDR3: CSAAPGGPRDTQYF. The CDR3 nucleotides read TGCAGTGCTGCCCCGGGGGGGCCGCGAGATACGCAGTATTTT.

The rearrangement uses TRBV12-3 or TRBV12-4 and TRBJ2-2; TRBD1 agrees at 10 bases. The trim removed 10 bases at V and 5 bases at J, leaving 4 bases unmatched. This CDR3 has 13 amino acids. The chain's CDR3 is CATGTGVTGELFF. The DNA of the CDR3 is TGTGCCACCGGGACAGGGGTTACCGGGGAGCTGTTTTTT.

The count of this clonotype is one. The chain employs TRBV6-5 and TRBJ1-4; 9 nucleotides agree with TRBD1. The CDR3 covers 14 residues. V lost 4 bases to trimming and J lost 6 bases; unmatched junction nucleotides: 3. Germline V gene lookup returns CDR1 MNHEY and CDR2 SVGAGI. The CDR3: CASSWTGEDEKLFF. The CDR3 nucleotides read TGTGCCAGCAGTTGGACAGGGGAGGATGAAAAACTGTTTTTT.

The V and J genes are TRBV20-1 and TRBJ2-5; TRBD1 is a possible D gene (5 bases). This CDR3 is built from 15 residues. Germline CDR1 and CDR2: DFQATT and SNEGSKA (reference sequence). The V and J ends lost 6 bases and 5 bases respectively, with 22 bases between them. CDR3 loop: CSARRVGRDKETQYF. The DNA for the CDR3 is TGCAGTGCCCGCAGAGTGGGGCGCGATAAGGAGACCCAGTACTTC.

There are many counts of this clonotype. The chain carries TRBV7-2 and TRBJ2-3, with a possible D match to TRBD2 (6 bases). CDR1 is SGHTA, CDR2 FQGNSA, per germline. Deletions cut 5 bases from V and 3 bases from J, with 21 bases between. The CDR3 consists of 17 residues. CDR3 DNA sequence: TGTGCCAGCAGCCATCCTGGCGGAGGCGGGAAGACAGATACGCAGTATTTT. It specifies CASSHPGGGGKTDTQYF. Full variable domain (missing parts from reference TRBV7-2 and TRBJ2-3): GAGVSQSPSNKVTEKGKDVELRCDPISGHTALYWYRQSLGQGLEFLIYFQGNSAPDKSGLPSDRFSAERTGGSVSTLTIQRTQQEDSAVYLCASSHPGGGGKTDTQYFGPGTRLTVL.

The chain links TRBV12-3 or TRBV12-4 to TRBJ1-5; 9 nucleotides agree with TRBD1. The V segment lost 7 bases and the J segment 7 bases; nucleotides outside the gene matches: 8. This CDR3 contains 14 residues. The CDR3 spells CASTVDRGVQPQHF. The CDR3 DNA follows: TGTGCCAGCACCGTAGACAGGGGGGTCCAGCCCCAGCATTTT.

The chain carries TRBV7-2 and TRBJ1-1; 8 bases agree with TRBD1. CDR1 and CDR2 from the germline V gene are SGHTA and FQGNSA. The trim removed 0 bases at V and 4 bases at J, leaving 7 bases unmatched. CDR3 length: 16 amino acids. CDR3 DNA: TGTGCCAGCAGCTTAGCGTCAACAGGGGGTAGCACTGAAGCTTTCTTT. Translating it yields CASSLASTGGSTEAFF.

V and J are TRBV7-9 and TRBJ2-6; D is unclear. The germline V and J ends were trimmed by 1 base and 2 bases, with 6 bases remaining between them. The CDR3 is 15 amino acids. Germline CDR1 reads SEHNR; CDR2 reads FQNEAQ (reference sequence). DNA of the CDR3: TGTGCCAGCAGCTTAGGCCTTCCTGGGGCCAACGTCCTGACTTTC. Amino acid sequence: CASSLGLPGANVLTF.

This clonotype was detected a few times. The genes are TRBV20-1 and TRBJ2-3, with 7 nucleotides matching TRBD2. The CDR3 is 12 residues long. V dropped 5 bases and J dropped 2; count of bases not matched to a gene: 1. Per germline, CDR1 DFQATT and CDR2 SNEGSKA (reference sequence). CDR3: CSALAATDTQYF. In DNA form, the CDR3 reads TGCAGTGCTCTAGCGGCCACAGATACGCAGTATTTT.

This clonotype was picked up a small number of times. This chain connects TRBV20-1 to TRBJ2-1; 9 bases are a match to TRBD1. This CDR3 is 18 amino acids long. Germline V gives CDR1 DFQATT, CDR2 SNEGSKA (reference sequence). J lost 1 base, V lost 3 bases, and 13 bases had no gene match. CDR3 region: CSASGTTGTGISYNEQFF. CDR3 bases: TGCAGTGCTAGTGGAACTACCGGGACAGGGATTTCCTACAATGAGCAGTTCTTC.

This clonotype has a handful of counts. J is TRBJ1-1 and V is TRBV20-1; 9 bases line up with TRBD1. Trimming at V came to 8 bases and at J to 2 bases, leaving 9 bases not matched to a gene. The germline V gene has CDR1 DFQATT and CDR2 SNEGSKA (reference sequence). The CDR3 has 14 amino acids. The DNA of the CDR3 is TGCAGTTACGGCCACAGGGGGCGAAACACTGAAGCTTTCTTT. Translated: CSYGHRGRNTEAFF.

This clonotype was counted ten times or more. V usage is TRBV10-3 and J usage is TRBJ2-1; weak D call: TRBD1 (6 bases). The CDR3 sequence is 15 residues long. Per germline, CDR1 ENHRY and CDR2 SYGVKD. V was shortened by 7 bases and J by 3 bases, with 16 bases between the two germline ends. CDR3 amino acids: CAITDRRGDYNEQFF. DNA for the CDR3: TGTGCCATCACCGACCGCAGGGGCGACTACAATGAGCAGTTCTTC.

This clonotype showed up just once. This rearrangement joins TRBV7-3 to TRBJ2-3; unclear D gene. V was shortened by 2 bases and J by 4 bases, with 10 bases between the two germline ends. Germline-derived CDR1 and CDR2 are SGHTA and FQGTGA. This CDR3 region has 14 residues. Here the CDR3 reads CASSLRVGSDTQYF. The CDR3 coding sequence is TGTGCCAGCAGCTTACGCGTGGGTTCAGATACGCAGTATTTT.

Remarks on this clonotype: Germline and junction disagree at one end, which may indicate a read error. The chain joins TRBV12-3 or TRBV12-4 to TRBJ2-2; D might be TRBD1 or TRBD2, each matching 6 bases. There are 15 residues in the CDR3. CDR3 nucleotides: TGTGCCAGCAGGCGGGACACGGGGAACGCCGGGGAGCTGTTCTTT. Translated: CASRRDTGNAGELFF.

The chain carries TRBV7-2 and TRBJ2-1; TRBD1 agrees at 9 bases. Trimming at V came to 6 bases and at J to 0 bases, leaving 6 bases not matched to a gene. CDR1 is SGHTA, CDR2 FQGNSA, per germline. This CDR3 is 16 amino acids long. Written as DNA, the CDR3 is TGTGCCAGCAGAAGGGACAGGGCCAGCTCCTACAATGAGCAGTTCTTC. This codes for CASRRDRASSYNEQFF.